The TCR beta chain described here comes from a study of blood T cell repertoires in COVID-19. Germline values: CDR1 SGHDN, CDR2 FVKESK. The CDR3 runs to 17 residues. Unmatched junction bases numbered 8, after V lost 1 base and J lost 4 bases. Libraries were prepared by immunoSEQ multiplex PCR; TCRdb keeps only in-frame clonotypes and omits some of them. The sample has about 170,000 clones, 70% to 90% seen once. This clonotype originated in an elderly man with COVID-19, enrolled during active disease. The sequenced sample was peripheral blood. The gene calls are TRBV14 and TRBJ1-5; 9 nucleotides match TRBD1. In DNA, the CDR3 is TGTGCCAGCAGCCAAGCTACAGGGGGCGCCCCAAATCAGCCCCAGCATTTT. It yields the protein CASSQATGGAPNQPQHF.